This T cell receptor beta chain was found in a study of blood T cells in healthy people across ages. As regards this clonotype: Its antigen is unidentified.

A second roughly 6 to 12 cycle PCR used barcoded and J-beta primers. With 12 random nucleotides, a template-switch adaptor tagged each individual cDNA molecule. TCRdb re-derived calls from the 5' RACE reads in MiXCR, one entry per CDR3 protein. In the table there are fewer than 900,000 distinct CDR3 sequences, roughly 47% of which are singletons. Whole-study results and caveats: Versus aged donors, long-lived donors had higher diversity and more naive CD4+ cells. In older individuals, TCR beta diversity per million T cells was lower, falling roughly linearly with age. CMV status of donors was not determined, possibly confounding expanded clonotype changes.

The CDR3 contains 16 residues. CDR1 and CDR2 (germline): SGHVS, FQNEAQ. The sequence was obtained from a woman aged 55-70 years in good health. The rearrangement uses TRBV7-8 and TRBJ2-4; D is possibly TRBD1 (5 bases). The better agreement between TRBJ2-5 and the DNA end casts doubt on the J call. The specimen was blood. This CDR3 is CASSLAHTGRQETQYF. CDR3 nucleotides: TGTGCCAGCAGCTTAGCGCACACAGGACGACAAGAGACCCAGTACTTC.